The 19 T cell receptor beta chains given below trace back to one sample, sequenced in a study of shared clonotypes between healthy human individuals. The protocol was immunoSEQ multiplex PCR, while the TCRdb copy is restricted to in-frame clones and leaves out a portion. The table includes about 380,000 clones, about 97% detected once. The sequenced sample consisted of memory CD8+ T cells sorted from blood. Subset denoted: CD45RO+ cells pooled with CCR7-negative TemRA cells. The receptor set was obtained from a young man in good health.

The rearrangement joins TRBV7-9 to TRBJ1-1; D perhaps matches TRBD1 (6 bases). Trimming removed 2 bases at V and 4 bases at J, with 14 bases between. Germline V lookup: CDR1 SEHNR, CDR2 FQNEAQ (reference sequence). CDR3 size: 15 residues. The CDR3 DNA follows: TGTGCCAGCAGCTTAAAAACAGGGTGGGCCACTGAAGCTTTCTTT. This translates into CASSLKTGWATEAFF.

This clone is a singleton in its sample. The chain links TRBV5-1 to TRBJ2-5, with D tentatively TRBD1 (6 bases). Per the germline V gene, CDR1 is SGHRS and CDR2 is YFSETQ. The CDR3 consists of 18 residues. Between the trimmed V and J ends, which lost 3 bases and 0 bases, there was a span of 21 bases. The CDR3 loop is CASSSTTGQGSYQETQYF. The CDR3 DNA sequence: TGCGCCAGCAGCTCAACCACAGGCCAGGGGTCGTACCAAGAGACCCAGTACTTC.

The chain uses TRBV28 and TRBJ1-1; D is ambiguous. CDR3 size: 14 residues. Germline values: CDR1 MDHEN, CDR2 SYDVKM. V lost 6 bases to trimming and J lost 4 bases, with 15 bases between them. The CDR3 sequence is CASSKLLLGTEAFF. The CDR3, as DNA: TGTGCCAGCAGCAAATTATTGCTCGGCACTGAAGCTTTCTTT.

J is TRBJ1-2 and V is TRBV30; tentatively, D is TRBD1 (5 bases). This CDR3 spans 14 amino acids. V gave up 5 bases and J gave up 4 bases, with 17 bases separating them. Germline V gives CDR1 GTSNPN, CDR2 SVGIG (reference sequence). CDR3 in amino acids: CAWWGVRKPYGYTF. The CDR3 nucleotides are TGTGCCTGGTGGGGGGTCAGGAAACCCTATGGCTACACCTTC.

The V gene is TRBV27, the J gene TRBJ1-5, with D possibly matching TRBD1 (6 bases). Germline V gene data show CDR1 as MNHEY and CDR2 as SMNVEV (reference sequence). The CDR3 covers 15 residues. Between the trimmed V and J ends, which lost 3 bases and 7 bases, there was a span of 16 bases. DNA of the CDR3: TGTGCCAGCAGTTTTGCGTTCGGAGGGGGACAGCCCCAGCATTTT. Translated: CASSFAFGGGQPQHF.

The rearrangement uses TRBV9 and TRBJ2-7, with 9 bases matching TRBD2. Germline CDR1 and CDR2: SGDLS and YYNGEE. This CDR3 spans 13 amino acids. V gave up 0 bases and J gave up 7 bases; unmatched junction bases: 2. The CDR3 DNA is TGTGCCAGCAGCGTAGCGCTAGCGGGAGAGCAGTACTTC. Translated: CASSVALAGEQYF.

The rearrangement joins TRBV7-2 to TRBJ2-7; 9 bases are shared with TRBD2. The CDR3 runs to 15 residues. Germline CDR1 is SGHTA and CDR2 is FQGNSA. V shed 6 bases and J 4 bases; nucleotides not matched to a gene: 10. The chain's CDR3 is CASSQTVAGGYEQYF. DNA of the CDR3: TGTGCCAGCAGTCAAACCGTTGCGGGAGGGTACGAGCAGTACTTC.

The rearrangement links TRBV20-1 to TRBJ2-7; no definite D call. This CDR3 region has 11 residues. CDR1 DFQATT and CDR2 SNEGSKA come from the germline V gene (reference sequence). The V end was cut by 0 bases, the J end by 6 bases, with 6 bases between. DNA for the CDR3: TGCAGTGCTAGAGATCGGAGCGAGCAGTACTTC. Its protein is CSARDRSEQYF.

The chain recombines TRBV5-1 with TRBJ2-5; 7 bases map to TRBD2. Germline V gene sequence: CDR1 SGHRS, CDR2 YFSETQ. Losses at the gene ends were 8 bases for V and 6 bases for J; bases not matched to a gene: 16. The CDR3 runs to 15 residues. CDR3 region: CASSPVGGSGKTQYF. The DNA for the CDR3 is TGCGCCAGTTCACCAGTGGGCGGGAGTGGGAAGACCCAGTACTTC.

The chain recombines TRBV21-1 with TRBJ1-1; the tabulated D call, TRBD1, remains unverified against the DNA. TRBV21-1 represents a pseudogene. This CDR3 spans 13 amino acids. CDR3 DNA: TGTGCCAGCAGCAAACGGAGACAGGGTCCATCTTTCTTT. Its protein is CASSKRRQGPSFF.

This clone was picked up one time. This chain links TRBV9 with TRBJ2-7; 9 bases agree with TRBD2. CDR1 is SGDLS and CDR2 is YYNGEE in the germline V gene. The ends lost 0 bases at V and 4 bases at J; junction bases unmatched: 5. The CDR3 has 15 residues. The CDR3 reads CASSVGAGGPYEQYF. CDR3 DNA: TGTGCCAGCAGCGTAGGGGCGGGAGGGCCGTACGAGCAGTACTTC.

This chain joins TRBV11-2 and TRBJ2-7, with unresolved D. Germline-derived CDR1 and CDR2 are SGHAT and FQNNGV. The ends were cut back, 5 bases at V and 0 bases at J, with 17 bases in the middle. The CDR3 is 16 residues long. The CDR3, as DNA: TGTGCCAGCAGCAAGTACCGTCCCAGGAGCTCCTACGAGCAGTACTTC. It specifies CASSKYRPRSSYEQYF. Complete variable domain (other parts from reference TRBV11-2 and TRBJ2-7): EAGVAQSPRYKIIEKRQSVAFWCNPISGHATLYWYQQILGQGPKLLIQFQNNGVVDDSQLPKDRFSAERLKGVDSTLKIQPAKLEDSAVYLCASSKYRPRSSYEQYFGPGTRLTVT.

The V call is TRBV4-2, the J call TRBJ1-2; D gene unclear. The V end was cut by 5 bases, the J end by 4 bases, with 14 bases between. The CDR3 has 14 residues. Per germline, CDR1 LGHNA and CDR2 YNFKEQ. The CDR3 coding sequence is TGTGCCAGCAGCGCCGAGGGATTTCGCTATGGCTACACCTTC. Translated: CASSAEGFRYGYTF.

The gene calls are TRBV28 and TRBJ2-7, with 8 bases aligning to TRBD1. The V gene end was trimmed by 5 bases and the J gene end by 7 bases; junction bases not matched to a gene: 7. The CDR3 loop spans 13 amino acids. The germline V gene encodes CDR1 MDHEN and CDR2 SYDVKM. The CDR3 protein is CASSTGGSLEQYF. In DNA, the CDR3 is TGTGCCAGCAGTACAGGGGGGTCGTTGGAGCAGTACTTC.

The table lists this clone with a count of one. The chain has TRBV18 and TRBJ2-7, with D possibly TRBD2 on 6 matching bases. This CDR3 has 13 residues. The V end was cut by 1 base, the J end by 3 bases, with 7 bases between. CDR1 is KGHSH, CDR2 LQKENI, per germline. In DNA, the CDR3 is TGTGCCAGCTCACCACTAGCGGTCTACGAGCAGTACTTC. Translation: CASSPLAVYEQYF.

The chain recombines TRBV2 with TRBJ2-3, with 11 bases matching TRBD2. In germline, CDR1 is SNHLY, CDR2 FYNNEI. The CDR3 is made up of 16 amino acids. The trim removed 3 bases at V and 0 bases at J, leaving 2 bases unmatched. The CDR3 reads CASSERTSGSTDTQYF. The CDR3 DNA reads as TGTGCCAGCAGTGAGAGGACTAGCGGGAGCACAGATACGCAGTATTTT.

The gene calls are TRBV27 and TRBJ1-3, with 7 bases lining up with TRBD1. Germline CDR1 and CDR2: MNHEY and SMNVEV (reference sequence). This CDR3 comprises 14 residues. V was clipped by 3 bases and J by 4 bases; unmatched bases: 3. This CDR3 is CASSFGGQGNTIYF. The CDR3 DNA sequence: TGTGCCAGCAGTTTCGGGGGACAGGGAAACACCATATATTTT.

The chain combines TRBV28 with TRBJ2-3; 10 nucleotides match TRBD2. V trimming: 5 bases; J trimming: 6 bases; junction bases outside the gene matches: 8. Germline V gene lookup returns CDR1 MDHEN and CDR2 SYDVKM. CDR3 length equals 15 residues. The DNA for the CDR3 is TGTGCCAGCAGTCGCTCTAGCGGGAGTATCGATACGCAGTATTTT. Encoded protein: CASSRSSGSIDTQYF.

This clone was seen a single time. This chain links TRBV30 with TRBJ1-4; D is undetermined. Between the trimmed V and J ends, which lost 4 bases and 4 bases, there was a span of 10 bases. The CDR3 loop spans 13 amino acids. In germline, CDR1 is GTSNPN, CDR2 SVGIG (reference sequence). CDR3 sequence: CAWTWANNEKLFF. The CDR3 nucleotides read TGTGCCTGGACCTGGGCGAATAATGAAAAACTGTTTTTT.